The clone carrying this T cell receptor beta chain came up a few times. The sample belongs to a study of T-cell reconstitution after alpha-beta-depleted transplantation in children. Per the germline V gene, CDR1 is MNHEY and CDR2 is SMNVEV (reference sequence). V dropped 0 bases and J dropped 4 bases, with 12 bases sitting between them. The CDR3 sequence is 15 residues long. Preparation of the TCRbeta library involved a method that used unique molecular identifiers. TCRdb recomputed calls from the PCR reads with MiXCR, one row per CDR3 protein. The sample comprises hundreds of thousands of distinct CDR3 sequences, 32% of which are singletons, and approximately 2.3% rests with the top ten.

The receptor was isolated from a human donor who donated a stem cell graft to a child with aplastic anemia. The material was PBMCs from the stem cell graft donor, obtained from the stem cell graft. The V and J genes are TRBV27 and TRBJ1-2; D remains ambiguous. The CDR3 loop reads CASSLSRPGPYGYTF. CDR3 DNA: TGTGCCAGCAGTTTATCGCGGCCGGGTCCCTATGGCTACACCTTC.